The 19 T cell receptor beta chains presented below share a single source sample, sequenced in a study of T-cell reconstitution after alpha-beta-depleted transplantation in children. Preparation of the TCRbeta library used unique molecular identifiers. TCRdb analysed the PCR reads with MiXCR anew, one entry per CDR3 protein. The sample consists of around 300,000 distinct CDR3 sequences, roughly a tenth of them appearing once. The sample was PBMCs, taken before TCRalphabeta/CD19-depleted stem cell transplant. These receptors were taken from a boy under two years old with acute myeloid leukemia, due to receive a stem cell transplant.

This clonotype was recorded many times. As DNA, the CDR3 is TGTGCCAGCAGGGAGGGGGCCTACGAGCAGTACTTC. Its translation: CASREGAYEQYF. This chain connects TRBV12-3 or TRBV12-4 to TRBJ2-7; either TRBD1 or TRBD2 may fit D (6 bases each). Trimming left V 6 bases short and J 2 bases short, with 8 bases between. CDR3 size: 12 residues.

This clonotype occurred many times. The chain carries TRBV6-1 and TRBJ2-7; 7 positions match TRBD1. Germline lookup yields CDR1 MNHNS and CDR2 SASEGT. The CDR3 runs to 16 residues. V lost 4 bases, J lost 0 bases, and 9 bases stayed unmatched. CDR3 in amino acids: CASSAFDRAFSYEQYF. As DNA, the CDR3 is TGTGCCAGCAGTGCCTTTGACAGGGCTTTCTCCTACGAGCAGTACTTC.

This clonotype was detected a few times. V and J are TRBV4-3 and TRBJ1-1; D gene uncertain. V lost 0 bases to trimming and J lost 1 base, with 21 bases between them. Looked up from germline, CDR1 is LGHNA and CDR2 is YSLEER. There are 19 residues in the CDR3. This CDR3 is CASSQEGQTEYPQNTEAFF. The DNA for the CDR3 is TGCGCCAGCAGCCAAGAGGGTCAAACGGAGTACCCTCAGAACACTGAAGCTTTCTTT.

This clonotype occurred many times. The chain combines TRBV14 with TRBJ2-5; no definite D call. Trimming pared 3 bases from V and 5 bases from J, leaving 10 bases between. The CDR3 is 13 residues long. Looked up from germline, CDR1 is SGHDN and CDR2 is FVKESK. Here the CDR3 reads CASSQTWWETQYF. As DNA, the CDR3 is TGTGCCAGCAGCCAGACCTGGTGGGAGACCCAGTACTTC.

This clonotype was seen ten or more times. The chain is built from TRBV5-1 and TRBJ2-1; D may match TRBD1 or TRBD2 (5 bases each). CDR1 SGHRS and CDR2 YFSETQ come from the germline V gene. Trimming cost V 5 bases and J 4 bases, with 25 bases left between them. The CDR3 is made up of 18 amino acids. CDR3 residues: CASRRGVGEGFYYNEQFF. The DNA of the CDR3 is TGCGCCAGCAGACGAGGGGTGGGAGAAGGATTTTATTACAATGAGCAGTTCTTC.

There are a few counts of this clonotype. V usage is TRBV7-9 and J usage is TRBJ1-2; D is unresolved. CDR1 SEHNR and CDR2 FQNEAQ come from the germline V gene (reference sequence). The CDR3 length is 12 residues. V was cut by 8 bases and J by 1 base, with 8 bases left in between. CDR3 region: CASGPVNYGYTF. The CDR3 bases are TGTGCCAGCGGACCGGTTAACTATGGCTACACCTTC.

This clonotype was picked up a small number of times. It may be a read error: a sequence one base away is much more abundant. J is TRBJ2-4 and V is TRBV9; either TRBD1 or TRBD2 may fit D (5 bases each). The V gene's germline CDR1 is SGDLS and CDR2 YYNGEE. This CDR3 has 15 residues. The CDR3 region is CASSASGASKDIQYF. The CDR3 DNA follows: TGTGCCAGCAGCGCCTCCGGGGCCTCCAAAGACATTCAGTACTTC. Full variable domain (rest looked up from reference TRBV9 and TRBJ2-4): DSGVTQTPKHLITATGQRVTLRCSPRSGDLSVYWYQQSLDQGLQFLIQYYNGEERAKGNILERFSAQQFPDLHSELNLSSLELGDSALYFCASSASGASKDIQYFGAGTRLSVL.

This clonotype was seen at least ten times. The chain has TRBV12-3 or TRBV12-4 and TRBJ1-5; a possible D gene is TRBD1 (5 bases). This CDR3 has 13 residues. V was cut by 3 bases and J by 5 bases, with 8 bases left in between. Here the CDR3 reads CASSLDNYQPQHF. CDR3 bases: TGTGCCAGCAGTTTGGACAACTATCAGCCCCAGCATTTT.

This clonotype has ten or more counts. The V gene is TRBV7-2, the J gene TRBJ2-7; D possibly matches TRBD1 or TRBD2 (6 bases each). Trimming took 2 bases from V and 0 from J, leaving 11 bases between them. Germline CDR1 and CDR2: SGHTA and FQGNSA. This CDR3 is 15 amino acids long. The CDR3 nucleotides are TGTGCCAGCAGCTTACACGGGGGCGGCTCCTACGAGCAGTACTTC. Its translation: CASSLHGGGSYEQYF.

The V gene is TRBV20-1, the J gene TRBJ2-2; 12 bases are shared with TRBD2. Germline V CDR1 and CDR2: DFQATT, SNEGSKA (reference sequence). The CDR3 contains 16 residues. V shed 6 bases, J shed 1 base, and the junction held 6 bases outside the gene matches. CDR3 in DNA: TGCAGTGCCCCGACTAGCGGGGGCCTGAACACCGGGGAGCTGTTTTTT. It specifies CSAPTSGGLNTGELFF.

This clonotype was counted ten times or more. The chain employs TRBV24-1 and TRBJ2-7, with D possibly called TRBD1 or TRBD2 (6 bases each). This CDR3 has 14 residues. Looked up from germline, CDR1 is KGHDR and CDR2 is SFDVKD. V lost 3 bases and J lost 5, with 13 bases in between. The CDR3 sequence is CATSDPGGRDEQYF. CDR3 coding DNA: TGTGCCACCAGTGATCCCGGGGGCAGGGACGAGCAGTACTTC.

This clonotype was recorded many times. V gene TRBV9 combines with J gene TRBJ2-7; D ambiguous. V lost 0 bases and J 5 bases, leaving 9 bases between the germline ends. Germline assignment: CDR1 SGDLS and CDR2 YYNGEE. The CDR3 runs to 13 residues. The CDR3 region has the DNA TGTGCCAGCAGCGTAGCGGACCCCGACGAGCAGTACTTC. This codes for CASSVADPDEQYF.

The CDR3 region has the DNA TGTGCCAGCAGCTTCGGAGCGGGGGACGTCTTCTACGAGCAGTACTTC. It yields the protein CASSFGAGDVFYEQYF. The chain links TRBV7-6 to TRBJ2-7, with 8 bases lining up with TRBD2. V lost 3 bases to trimming and J lost 3 bases; unmatched junction nucleotides: 10. Germline loops: CDR1 SGHVS, CDR2 FNYEAQ. The CDR3 has 16 residues. Combining the CDR3 with reference TRBV7-6 and TRBJ2-7 gives the whole variable domain GAGVSQSPRYKVTKRGQDVALRCDPISGHVSLYWYRQALGQGPEFLTYFNYEAQQDKSGLPNDRFSAERPEGSISTLTIQRTEQRDSAMYRCASSFGAGDVFYEQYFGPGTRLTVT.

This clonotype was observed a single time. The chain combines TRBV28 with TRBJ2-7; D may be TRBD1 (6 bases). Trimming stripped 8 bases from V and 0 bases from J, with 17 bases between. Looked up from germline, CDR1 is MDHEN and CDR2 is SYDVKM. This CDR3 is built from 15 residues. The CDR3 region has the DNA TGTGCCAGCGTGACCTACAGGGCTTCCTCCTACGAGCAGTACTTC. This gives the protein CASVTYRASSYEQYF.

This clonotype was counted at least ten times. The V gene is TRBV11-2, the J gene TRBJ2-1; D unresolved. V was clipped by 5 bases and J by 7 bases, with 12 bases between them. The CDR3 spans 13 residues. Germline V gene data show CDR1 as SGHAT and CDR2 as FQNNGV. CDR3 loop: CASSHAAMNEQFF. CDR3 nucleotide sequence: TGTGCCAGCAGCCACGCCGCGATGAATGAGCAGTTCTTC.

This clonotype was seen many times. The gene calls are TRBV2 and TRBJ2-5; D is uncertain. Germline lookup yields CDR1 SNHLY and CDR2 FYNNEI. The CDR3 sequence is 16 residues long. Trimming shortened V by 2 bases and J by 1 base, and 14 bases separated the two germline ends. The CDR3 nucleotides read TGTGCCAGCAGTGAATGGGTAGTTTTTGTCCAAGAGACCCAGTACTTC. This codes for CASSEWVVFVQETQYF.

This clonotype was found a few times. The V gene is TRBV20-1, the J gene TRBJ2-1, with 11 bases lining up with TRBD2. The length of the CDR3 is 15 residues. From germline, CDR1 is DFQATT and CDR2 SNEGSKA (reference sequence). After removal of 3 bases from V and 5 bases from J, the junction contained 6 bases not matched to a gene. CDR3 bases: TGCAGTGCTAGTTCTGCGACTAGCGGGAACAATGAGCAGTTCTTC. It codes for CSASSATSGNNEQFF.

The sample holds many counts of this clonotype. CDR3 nucleotide sequence: TGTGCCAGCAGTTACAGAGCGGGGGGGACCGGGGAGCTGTTTTTT. Protein product: CASSYRAGGTGELFF. V is TRBV6-2 or TRBV6-3 and J is TRBJ2-2, with 10 positions matching TRBD2. The CDR3 totals 15 residues. Germline lookup yields CDR1 MNHEY and CDR2 SVGEGT. J gave up 5 bases and V 2 bases, and 2 bases lay outside the gene matches.

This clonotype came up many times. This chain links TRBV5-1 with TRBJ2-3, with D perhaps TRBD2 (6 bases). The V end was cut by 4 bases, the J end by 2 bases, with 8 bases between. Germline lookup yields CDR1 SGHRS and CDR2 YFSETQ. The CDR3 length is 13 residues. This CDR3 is CASSERATDTQYF. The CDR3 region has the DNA TGCGCCAGCAGCGAGCGGGCCACAGATACGCAGTATTTT.